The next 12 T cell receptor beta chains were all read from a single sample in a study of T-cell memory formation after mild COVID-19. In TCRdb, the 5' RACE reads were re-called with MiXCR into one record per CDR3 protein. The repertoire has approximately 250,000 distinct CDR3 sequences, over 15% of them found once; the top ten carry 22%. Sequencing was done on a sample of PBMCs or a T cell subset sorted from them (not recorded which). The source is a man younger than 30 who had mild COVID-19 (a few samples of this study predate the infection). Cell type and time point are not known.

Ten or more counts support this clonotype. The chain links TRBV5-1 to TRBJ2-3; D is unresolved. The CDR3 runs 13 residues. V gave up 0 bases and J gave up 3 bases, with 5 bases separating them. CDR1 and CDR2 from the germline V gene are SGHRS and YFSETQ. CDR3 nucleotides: TGCGCCAGCAGCTTGGCCCCTACAGATACGCAGTATTTT. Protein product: CASSLAPTDTQYF.

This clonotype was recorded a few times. This chain's CDR3 is CASSPDQTGELFF. CDR3 DNA: TGTGCCAGCTCACCTGACCAGACCGGGGAGCTGTTTTTT. The chain carries TRBV18 and TRBJ2-2, with no clear D. Trimming took off 3 bases at V and 5 bases at J, with 7 bases between the two ends. Germline assignment: CDR1 KGHSH and CDR2 LQKENI. The CDR3 extends over 13 amino acids.

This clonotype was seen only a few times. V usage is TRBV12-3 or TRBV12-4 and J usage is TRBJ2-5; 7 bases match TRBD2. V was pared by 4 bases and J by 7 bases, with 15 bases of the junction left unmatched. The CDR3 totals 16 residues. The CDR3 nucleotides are TGTGCCAGCAGTTCTGGGGGGGGAGGAGGAAAAGGGACCCAGTACTTC. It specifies CASSSGGGGGKGTQYF.

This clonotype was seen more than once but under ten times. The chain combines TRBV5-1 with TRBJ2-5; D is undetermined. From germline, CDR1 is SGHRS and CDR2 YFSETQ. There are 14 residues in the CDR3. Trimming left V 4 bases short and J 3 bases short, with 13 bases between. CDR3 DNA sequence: TGCGCCAGCAGCGCCCCTAGAACCGAAGAGACCCAGTACTTC. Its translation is CASSAPRTEETQYF.

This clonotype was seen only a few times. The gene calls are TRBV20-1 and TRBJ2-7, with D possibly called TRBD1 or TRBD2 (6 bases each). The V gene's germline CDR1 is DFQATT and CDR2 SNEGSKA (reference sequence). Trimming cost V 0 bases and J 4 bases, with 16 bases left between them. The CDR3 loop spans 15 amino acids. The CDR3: CSAREGRGPGYEQYV. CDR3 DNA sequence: TGCAGTGCTAGAGAGGGACGGGGGCCAGGTTACGAGCAGTACGTC.

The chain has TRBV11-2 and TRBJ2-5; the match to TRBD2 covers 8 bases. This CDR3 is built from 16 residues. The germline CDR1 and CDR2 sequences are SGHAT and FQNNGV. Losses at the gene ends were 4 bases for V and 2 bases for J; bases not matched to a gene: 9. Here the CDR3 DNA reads TGTGCCAGCAGCTCCATACCACTAGCGGTACAAGAGACCCAGTACTTC. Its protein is CASSSIPLAVQETQYF.

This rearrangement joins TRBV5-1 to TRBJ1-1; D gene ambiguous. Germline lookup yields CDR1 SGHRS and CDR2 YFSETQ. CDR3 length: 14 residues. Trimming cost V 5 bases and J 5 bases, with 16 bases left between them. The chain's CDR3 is CASRGFGTGTEAFF. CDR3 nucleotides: TGCGCCAGCAGAGGATTCGGAACTGGGACTGAAGCTTTCTTT.

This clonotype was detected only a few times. In DNA, the CDR3 is TGTGCCAGCAGTAAAGCGGACTATAGCTCCACAGATACGCAGTATTTT. Translation gives CASSKADYSSTDTQYF. This chain connects TRBV6-2 or TRBV6-3 to TRBJ2-3; perhaps TRBD2 as D (6 bases). The germline V gene encodes CDR1 MNHEY and CDR2 SVGEGT. The CDR3 is made up of 16 amino acids. Trimming shortened V by 5 bases and J by 2 bases, and 17 bases separated the two germline ends.

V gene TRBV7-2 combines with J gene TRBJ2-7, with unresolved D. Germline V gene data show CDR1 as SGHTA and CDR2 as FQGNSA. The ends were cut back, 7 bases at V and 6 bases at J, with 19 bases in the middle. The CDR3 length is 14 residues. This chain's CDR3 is CASIPGPGPSEQYF. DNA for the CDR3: TGTGCCAGCATCCCGGGCCCTGGCCCCTCCGAGCAGTACTTC.

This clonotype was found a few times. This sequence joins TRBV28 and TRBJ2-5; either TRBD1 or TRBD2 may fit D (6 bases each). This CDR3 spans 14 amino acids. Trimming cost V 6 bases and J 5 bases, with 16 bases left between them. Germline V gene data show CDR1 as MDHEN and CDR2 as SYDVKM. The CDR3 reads CASRSRRGPETQYF. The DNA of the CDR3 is TGTGCCAGCAGATCACGTCGGGGGCCCGAGACCCAGTACTTC.

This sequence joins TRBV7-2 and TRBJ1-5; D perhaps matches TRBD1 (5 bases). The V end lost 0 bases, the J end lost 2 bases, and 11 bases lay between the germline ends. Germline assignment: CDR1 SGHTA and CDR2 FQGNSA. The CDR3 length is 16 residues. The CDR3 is CASSLARGARNQPQHF. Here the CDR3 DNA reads TGTGCCAGCAGCTTAGCGCGAGGGGCCCGCAATCAGCCCCAGCATTTT.

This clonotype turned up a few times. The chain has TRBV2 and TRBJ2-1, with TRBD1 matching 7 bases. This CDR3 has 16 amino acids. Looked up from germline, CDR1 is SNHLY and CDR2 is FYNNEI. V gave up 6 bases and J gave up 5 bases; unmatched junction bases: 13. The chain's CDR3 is CASRQRQGARNNEQFF. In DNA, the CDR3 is TGTGCCAGCAGGCAGCGACAGGGTGCTAGAAACAATGAGCAGTTCTTC.